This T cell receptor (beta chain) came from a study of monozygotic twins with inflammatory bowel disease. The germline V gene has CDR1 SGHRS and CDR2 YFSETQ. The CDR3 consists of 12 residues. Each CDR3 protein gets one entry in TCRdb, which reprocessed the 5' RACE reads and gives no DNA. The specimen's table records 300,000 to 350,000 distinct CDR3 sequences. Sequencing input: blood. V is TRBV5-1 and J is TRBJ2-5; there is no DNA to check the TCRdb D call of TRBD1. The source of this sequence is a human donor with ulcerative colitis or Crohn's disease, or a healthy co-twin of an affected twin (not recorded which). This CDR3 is CASGQGIQTQYF. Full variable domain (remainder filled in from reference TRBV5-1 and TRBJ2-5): KAGVTQTPRYLIKTRGQQVTLSCSPISGHRSVSWYQQTPGQGLQFLFEYFSETQRNKGNFPGRFSGRQFSNSRSEMNVSTLELGDSALYLCASGQGIQTQYFGPGTRLLVL.